This TCR beta chain was identified in a study of Tregs in tolerant kidney transplant recipients. Recipients received nonmyeloablative bone marrow transplants from related graft donors, with transient mixed chimerism. Unstimulated regulatory T cells (CD4+CD25+CD127-), CD4+CD25- non-regulatory cells, CD4 and CD8 cells were FACS-sorted from thawed PBMCs. The V gene's germline CDR1 is LNHDA and CDR2 SQIVND (reference sequence). V lost 5 bases to trimming and J lost 5 bases, with 11 bases between them. The CDR3 has 13 residues. Sequenced by immunoSEQ multiplex PCR; TCRdb stores in-frame clones only, minus some. Reported are about 15,000 clones; the ten largest clones contain approximately 3.4%. General observations from the study: Biological reproducibility was not directly addressed, but technical replication error appeared minimal.

On this clone itself: Antigen specificity is unknown. Read data end 3 residues before the CDR3 end; the end is taken from the germline J gene.

The specimen was CD4+ T cells from blood (PBMCs), collected 12 months after the transplant. The rearrangement uses TRBV19 and TRBJ2-3; the D is unclear. The receptor was isolated from a human patient who received a combined kidney and bone marrow transplant. Some T cells here may be from the graft donor. The part of the CDR3 DNA that was read is TGTGCCAGTAGTGTCAGGAGCTTAGATACG. Protein sequence: CASSVRSLDT. The whole CDR3 reads CASSVRSLDTQYF.